This T cell receptor beta chain was captured in a study of blood T cell repertoires in COVID-19. Overall study context: Material from acute and convalescent COVID-19 was sourced from the United States, Italy and Spain. T cells, B-cell-depleted T cells, or PBMCs provided the cDNA or gDNA that served as material.

Only in-frame clones appear in the TCRdb table, and some are missing; sequencing was by immunoSEQ multiplex PCR. The sample has approximately 230,000 clones, more than 70% seen once. V was cut by 6 bases and J by 0 bases, with 12 bases left in between. The CDR3 covers 14 residues. The germline V gene has CDR1 SNHLY and CDR2 FYNNEI. Sequenced: peripheral blood. This TCR was sampled from a woman in her thirties or forties who had recovered from COVID-19. The V gene is TRBV2, the J gene TRBJ2-7; tentatively, D is TRBD2 (5 bases). The CDR3 DNA sequence: TGTGCCAGCAGAAGGGAGTGGAACTCCTACGAGCAGTACTTC. As protein: CASRREWNSYEQYF. The variable domain in full, with the rest retrieved from reference TRBV2 and TRBJ2-7, is EPEVTQTPSHQVTQMGQEVILRCVPISNHLYFYWYRQILGQKVEFLVSFYNNEISEKSEIFDDQFSVERPDGSNFTLKIRSTKLEDSAMYFCASRREWNSYEQYFGPGTRLTVT.